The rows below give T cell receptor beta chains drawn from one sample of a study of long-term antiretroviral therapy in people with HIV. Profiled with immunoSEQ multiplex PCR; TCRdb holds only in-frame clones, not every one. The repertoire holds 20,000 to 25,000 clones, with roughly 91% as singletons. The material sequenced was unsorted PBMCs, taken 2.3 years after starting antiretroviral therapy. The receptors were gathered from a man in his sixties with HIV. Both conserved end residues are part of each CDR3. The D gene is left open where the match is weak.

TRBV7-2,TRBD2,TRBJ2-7,TGTGCCAGCAGCTCCCAAGGAGGGAGGGCCTACGAGCAGTACTTC,CASSSQGGRAYEQYF
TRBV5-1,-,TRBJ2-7,TGCGCCAGCAGCTTCGCAGGACGGGTCTACGAGCAGTACTTC,CASSFAGRVYEQYF
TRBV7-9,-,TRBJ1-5,TGTGCCAGCAGCTTAATAGGGTTGGAGGGCCAGCCCCAGCATTTT,CASSLIGLEGQPQHF
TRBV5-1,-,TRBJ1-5,TGCGCCAGCAGCTTGGTGGGGGGCAATCAGCCCCAGCATTTT,CASSLVGGNQPQHF
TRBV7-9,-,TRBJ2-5,TGTGCCAGCAGCTTAGACCCCGCAACCCAGTACTTC,CASSLDPATQYF
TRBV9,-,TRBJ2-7,TGTGCCAGCAGCGTCTCAGGGAGCCTTTACGAGCAGTACTTC,CASSVSGSLYEQYF
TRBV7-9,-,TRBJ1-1,TGTGCCAGCAGCTTAGGAGGAGGGGCGAACACTGAAGCTTTCTTT,CASSLGGGANTEAFF
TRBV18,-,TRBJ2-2,TGTGCCAGCTCACGGCACCAAAGCGATTACACCGGGGAGCTGTTTTTT,CASSRHQSDYTGELFF
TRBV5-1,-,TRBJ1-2,TGCGCCAGCAGCACACACCCCGGGAACCTTAACTATGGCTACACCTTC,CASSTHPGNLNYGYTF
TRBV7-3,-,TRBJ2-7,TGTGCCAGCAGCCCCCTCGGGACCTCCGACGAGCAGTACTTC,CASSPLGTSDEQYF
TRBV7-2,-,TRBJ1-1,TGTGCCAGCAGCTTAGCAACGGGGTTTCGCAACACTGAAGCTTTCTTT,CASSLATGFRNTEAFF
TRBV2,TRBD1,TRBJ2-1,TGTGCCAGCAGTACCACCGGGACAGGGGGAAATGAGCAGTTCTTC,CASSTTGTGGNEQFF
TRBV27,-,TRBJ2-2,TGTGCCAGCAGTTTTAACAGACACACCGGGGAGCTGTTTTTT,CASSFNRHTGELFF
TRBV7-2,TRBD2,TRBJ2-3,TGTGCCAGCAGCTTACTTGGCGGGAGGGCTGATACGCAGTATTTT,CASSLLGGRADTQYF
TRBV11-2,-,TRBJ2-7,TGTGCCAGCAGCCCGCCCGCAGGGTTGGACGAGCAGTACTTC,CASSPPAGLDEQYF
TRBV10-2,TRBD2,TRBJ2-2,TGCGCCAGCGGGAGGAGCGGGAAAGACGGGGAGCTGTTTTTT,CASGRSGKDGELFF
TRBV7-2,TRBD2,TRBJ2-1,TGTGCCAGCAGCTTAACGAAAATACTAGCGGGGGGGCTTGGTGAGCAGTTCTTC,CASSLTKILAGGLGEQFF
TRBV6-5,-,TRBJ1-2,TGTGCCAGCAGTTTTTCCGGGGGGATCTATGGCTACACCTTC,CASSFSGGIYGYTF
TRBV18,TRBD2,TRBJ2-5,TGTGCCAGCTCCGTGGCGGGGGGAGAGACCCAGTACTTC,CASSVAGGETQYF
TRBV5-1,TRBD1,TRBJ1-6,TGCGCCAGCAGGAGGACAGGATATAATTCACCCCTCCACTTT,CASRRTGYNSPLHF
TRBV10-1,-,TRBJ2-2,TGCGCCAGCTCCATCACTAGAGGGGGAACCGGGGAGCTGTTTTTT,CASSITRGGTGELFF